The T cell receptor (beta chain) described here comes from a study of patients and donors after allogeneic stem cell transplantation. The V gene's germline CDR1 is KGHSH and CDR2 LQKENI. CDR3 length equals 15 residues. The V segment lost 6 bases and the J segment 7 bases; nucleotides outside the gene matches: 11. Via MiXCR, TCRdb re-called the RT-PCR reads, giving one row per CDR3 protein. The sample records some 880,000 distinct CDR3 sequences, 15% to 20% being singletons. The TCR comes from a human donor who was either an allogeneic HSCT recipient or a stem cell or donor lymphocyte infusion donor (not recorded which). It is not recorded whose cells these are; they may come from a transplant donor. This chain uses TRBV18 with TRBJ1-4; 7 nucleotides align to TRBD1. Sequencing used blood, either unsorted or a sorted T cell fraction (not recorded which). The CDR3 bases are TGTGCCAGCTCGCTATTCGACAGGGTTGGTGAAAAACTGTTTTTT. It encodes CASSLFDRVGEKLFF.